These 19 T cell receptor beta chains share one sample of origin, sequenced in a study of lymphopenia after photon versus proton radiotherapy. Using immunoSEQ multiplex PCR, the repertoire was profiled, and TCRdb retains in-frame clones only, with some absent. The sample shows approximately 170,000 clones, 75% to 90% of them seen only once. The sample was peripheral blood, taken from a patient treated with photon-based radiotherapy. The receptors were sampled from a man aged 45 to 65 with gastric cancer.

The rearrangement joins TRBV7-9 to TRBJ2-7; D not resolved. V was trimmed by 2 bases and J by 4 bases, leaving 12 bases between them. The CDR3 length is 14 residues. CDR1 and CDR2 (germline): SEHNR, FQNEAQ (reference sequence). This CDR3 is CASSLTADRYEQYF. The CDR3 DNA sequence: TGTGCCAGCAGCTTAACGGCGGACCGTTACGAGCAGTACTTC.

This chain joins TRBV21-1 and TRBJ1-5; the table names TRBD1, a call not compared with the DNA. TRBV21-1 is annotated as a pseudogene. The CDR3 sequence is 13 residues long. CDR3 nucleotide sequence: TGTGCCAGCAGCAGAAACAGGCAGAAGCCCCAGCATTTT. The encoded protein is CASSRNRQKPQHF.

This chain's CDR3 is CASSLKRIFTGELFF. In DNA form, the CDR3 reads TGTGCCAGCAGCTTGAAGCGGATTTTCACCGGGGAGCTGTTTTTT. The V call is TRBV5-6, the J call TRBJ2-2; perhaps TRBD2 as D (5 bases). V lost 1 base to trimming and J lost 4 bases, with 11 bases between them. The length of the CDR3 is 15 residues. Per germline, CDR1 SGHDT and CDR2 YYEEEE.

The V call is TRBV2, the J call TRBJ1-2; D not resolved. CDR3 length: 13 residues. Per germline, CDR1 SNHLY and CDR2 FYNNEI. Trimming cost V 8 bases and J 7 bases, with 17 bases left between them. CDR3 region: CASLVAQKGGYTF. Here the CDR3 DNA reads TGTGCCAGCCTGGTTGCCCAGAAGGGTGGCTACACCTTC.

In DNA form, the CDR3 reads TGCAGCGCCTGGACTAGCGGGAGGCCTCAGTTCTTC. Its translation is CSAWTSGRPQFF. The V and J genes are TRBV29-1 and TRBJ2-1; 14 bases map to TRBD2. The CDR3 extends over 12 amino acids. CDR1 and CDR2 from the germline V gene are SQVTM and ANQGSEA. After removal of 7 bases from V and 13 bases from J, the junction contained 6 bases not matched to a gene.

This clone appeared once. This sequence joins TRBV28 and TRBJ2-7, with 10 bases identical to TRBD2. Germline CDR1 MDHEN, CDR2 SYDVKM. The trim removed 1 base at V and 2 bases at J, leaving 5 bases unmatched. The CDR3 consists of 16 residues. The CDR3: CASSLSLAGAPYEQYF. Here the CDR3 DNA reads TGTGCCAGCAGTTTATCTCTAGCGGGGGCACCCTACGAGCAGTACTTC.

This chain links TRBV20-1 with TRBJ1-2, with D possibly matching TRBD1 (6 bases). The CDR3 length is 11 residues. Germline V lookup: CDR1 DFQATT, CDR2 SNEGSKA (reference sequence). V lost 6 bases, J lost 6 bases, and 11 bases lay in between. The CDR3 DNA reads TGCAGTGCAACCAGACAGGATGGCTACACCTTC. Its protein is CSATRQDGYTF.

The V call is TRBV30, the J call TRBJ2-5; no reliable D call. The CDR3 sequence is 14 residues long. The ends were cut back, 1 base at V and 4 bases at J, with 13 bases in the middle. Germline V gene lookup returns CDR1 GTSNPN and CDR2 SVGIG (reference sequence). The DNA of the CDR3 is TGTGCCTGGAGTGGACCGAAAAGAGGAGAGACCCAGTACTTC. It translates to CAWSGPKRGETQYF.

The gene calls are TRBV14 and TRBJ1-4; D may be TRBD1 (6 bases). This CDR3 comprises 15 residues. V was shortened by 2 bases and J by 5 bases, with 12 bases between the two germline ends. In germline, CDR1 is SGHDN, CDR2 FVKESK. The CDR3 is CASSQQDRENEKLFF. CDR3 nucleotides: TGTGCCAGCAGCCAACAGGACAGAGAGAATGAAAAACTGTTTTTT.

The J gene is TRBJ1-4, the V gene TRBV6-6, with 9 nucleotides matching TRBD1. In germline, CDR1 is MNHNY, CDR2 SVGAGI (reference sequence). J lost 5 bases, V lost 2 bases, and 3 bases had no gene match. The CDR3 has 15 residues. CDR3 sequence: CASSYDGQGNEKLFF. As DNA, the CDR3 is TGTGCCAGCAGTTACGACGGACAGGGGAATGAAAAACTGTTTTTT.

The chain combines TRBV5-4 with TRBJ1-1, with TRBD1 as a possible D gene (5 bases). This CDR3 is built from 12 residues. Between the trimmed V and J ends, which lost 4 bases and 8 bases, there was a span of 12 bases. CDR1 SGHNT and CDR2 YYREEE come from the germline V gene (reference sequence). The CDR3 here is CASSDRWDEAFF. DNA of the CDR3: TGTGCCAGCAGCGACCGTTGGGACGAAGCTTTCTTT.

The rearrangement joins TRBV6-1 to TRBJ2-2; maybe TRBD1 (6 bases). CDR1 is MNHNS, CDR2 SASEGT, per germline. The CDR3 runs to 15 residues. Trimming left V 7 bases short and J 4 bases short, with 16 bases between. This CDR3 reads CASTLKGVVTGELFF. The CDR3 DNA sequence: TGTGCCAGCACCCTGAAGGGGGTGGTCACCGGGGAGCTGTTTTTT.

This chain joins TRBV10-3 and TRBJ2-7; perhaps D is TRBD1 or TRBD2 (5 bases each). Germline V gene sequence: CDR1 ENHRY, CDR2 SYGVKD. There are 15 residues in the CDR3. V was shortened by 3 bases and J by 0 bases, with 12 bases between the two germline ends. CDR3 amino acids: CAISDPGASSYEQYF. The DNA for the CDR3 is TGTGCCATCAGTGATCCCGGGGCTAGCTCCTACGAGCAGTACTTC.

The CDR3: CASSYLGDGRNTEAFF. CDR3 sequence (DNA): TGTGCCAGCAGTTATCTGGGAGACGGGAGGAACACTGAAGCTTTCTTT. The V call is TRBV6-5, the J call TRBJ1-1; D ambiguous. The V end was cut by 3 bases, the J end by 1 base, with 15 bases between. The germline gives CDR1 MNHEY, CDR2 SVGAGI. This CDR3 is built from 16 residues.

The genes are TRBV15 and TRBJ1-1; weak D call: TRBD1 (6 bases). Germline V CDR1 and CDR2: LNHNV, YYDKDF (reference sequence). V gave up 3 bases and J gave up 11 bases, with 19 bases separating them. CDR3 length: 14 residues. CDR3 DNA: TGTGCCACCAGCAGGGGGGGGCAGGGTGTCGACGCTTTCTTT. It specifies CATSRGGQGVDAFF.

This clone has only one observation. The genes are TRBV28 and TRBJ2-7, with D possibly TRBD1 on 5 matching bases. This CDR3 comprises 13 residues. Trimming left V 6 bases short and J 0 bases short, with 9 bases between. Germline V lookup: CDR1 MDHEN, CDR2 SYDVKM. CDR3 DNA sequence: TGTGCCAGCAGACAGGCTAACTCCTACGAGCAGTACTTC. Protein: CASRQANSYEQYF. Combining the CDR3 with reference TRBV28 and TRBJ2-7 gives the whole variable domain DVKVTQSSRYLVKRTGEKVFLECVQDMDHENMFWYRQDPGLGLRLIYFSYDVKMKEKGDIPEGYSVSREKKERFSLILESASTNQTSMYLCASRQANSYEQYFGPGTRLTVT.

V usage is TRBV5-1 and J usage is TRBJ2-7; TRBD1 matches at 8 bases. Germline V lookup: CDR1 SGHRS, CDR2 YFSETQ. The CDR3 contains 16 residues. Trimming at V came to 6 bases and at J to 1 base, leaving 12 bases not matched to a gene. The CDR3: CASITYAGGDSYEQYF. The DNA for the CDR3 is TGCGCCAGCATCACCTACGCAGGGGGCGATTCCTACGAGCAGTACTTC.

The rearrangement joins TRBV29-1 to TRBJ2-3; 11 nucleotides agree with TRBD2. The CDR3 runs 19 residues. The junction had 11 bases not matched to a gene; V was cut back by 0 bases and J by 0 bases. Germline loops: CDR1 SQVTM, CDR2 ANQGSEA. The CDR3 region is CSVEEPPSGRSTSTDTQYF. Here the CDR3 DNA reads TGCAGCGTTGAAGAACCCCCTAGCGGGAGGAGCACTAGCACAGATACGCAGTATTTT.

The chain couples TRBV6-5 to TRBJ2-7, with 9 bases lining up with TRBD2. The CDR3 runs 14 residues. Trimming removed 4 bases from V and 3 bases from J; junction bases left unmatched: 4. CDR1 is MNHEY and CDR2 is SVGAGI in the germline V gene. The CDR3 region has the DNA TGTGCCAGCAGTTCCGGGACTAGCCGCTACGAGCAGTACTTC. Its protein product is CASSSGTSRYEQYF.